These T cell receptor beta chains were read from a single sample in a study of T cells after yellow fever vaccination. Each CDR3 protein is one row after TCRdb ran MiXCR on the 5' RACE reads. The sample includes about 630,000 distinct CDR3 sequences, around an eighth of them seen just once. The source was PBMCs, collected on the day of the yellow fever booster vaccination. The origin of the receptors is a man aged 25 to 40 who received the YFV17D yellow fever vaccine. Each CDR3 is given with its conserved first and last residue. A D gene is named only where the DNA matches it firmly. Clone size is not always given. Where it is, it says once, few, many or a class for expanded clones.

j_call v_call clone_size d_call cdr3_nt cdr3_aa
TRBJ2-3 TRBV10-3 . . TGTGCCATCAGTGACCCTGACAGGGAGGCGGATACGCAGTATTTT CAISDPDREADTQYF
TRBJ2-7 TRBV28 few TRBD1 TGTGCCAGCAGCTTGCCCGGGACAGGGGGCTACGAGCAGTACTTC CASSLPGTGGYEQYF
TRBJ1-5 TRBV11-2 . TRBD1 TGTGCCAGCAGCTTCCAAACAGGGGGAGGCCAGCCCCAGCATTTT CASSFQTGGGQPQHF
TRBJ1-5 TRBV12-3/TRBV12-4 few . TGTGCCAGCAGTTTCCGGGACATCTTAAGCAATCAGCCCCAGCATTTT CASSFRDILSNQPQHF
TRBJ2-7 TRBV5-1 few . TGCGCCAGCAGCTTGGAATCCTCGGGACCCTACGAGCAGTACTTC CASSLESSGPYEQYF
TRBJ2-3 TRBV7-2 . . TGTGCCAGCAGCCACAGAAACACAGATACGCAGTATTTT CASSHRNTDTQYF
TRBJ2-7 TRBV7-9 few . TGTGCCAGCAGCCGTGAAACCTACGAGCAGTACTTC CASSRETYEQYF
TRBJ2-7 TRBV21-1 few . TGTGCCAGCAGTAAAAATCAATCGGACACCACCTACTACGAGCAGTACTTC CASSKNQSDTTYYEQYF
TRBJ2-1 TRBV12-5 many TRBD1 TGTGCTAGTGGTCCCCCCGGGACAGGGACCTACAATGAGCAGTTCTTC CASGPPGTGTYNEQFF
TRBJ1-5 TRBV20-1 . . TGCAGTGCTAGTTCGGGGGGCAGGAGGAACAATCAGCCCCAGCATTTT CSASSGGRRNNQPQHF
TRBJ1-3 TRBV10-2 few . TGCGCCAGCAGTGAGTCCCAGGGGTTCTCTGGAAACACCATATATTTT CASSESQGFSGNTIYF
TRBJ2-7 TRBV19 few . TGTGCCAGTAGTGTCCGCCGCGGGACAGCGTACTACGAGCAGTACTTC CASSVRRGTAYYEQYF
TRBJ2-2 TRBV7-6 . . TGTGCCAGCAGCTTAGTGACGAATTACCCCGGGGAGCTGTTTTTT CASSLVTNYPGELFF
TRBJ1-2 TRBV12-3/TRBV12-4 few . TGTGCCAGCAGTTTAATCAGCTATGGCTACACCTTC CASSLISYGYTF
TRBJ1-1 TRBV3-1 once . TGTGCCAGCACCTCTAAGACGATGAACACTGAAGCTTTCTTT CASTSKTMNTEAFF
TRBJ2-5 TRBV7-2 few . TGTGCCAGCAGCTTAGTAGGACGGACCCAAGAGACCCAGTACTTC CASSLVGRTQETQYF
TRBJ2-7 TRBV28 few . TGTGCCAGTGACACGCCGGGCGACTACGAGCAGTACTTC CASDTPGDYEQYF
TRBJ2-7 TRBV3-1 few TRBD2 TGTGCCAGCAGCCAAGACACGTTTACTAGCGGGAGTTACGAGCAGTACTTC CASSQDTFTSGSYEQYF
TRBJ2-5 TRBV7-2 few . TGTGCCAGCAGCCAATTAGGGGTTCAAGAGACCCAGTACTTC CASSQLGVQETQYF
TRBJ2-1 TRBV24-1 . . TGTGCCACCGGTGTACAAGGGGTCGGAACCAATGAGCAGTTCTTC CATGVQGVGTNEQFF
TRBJ2-5 TRBV4-2 few . TGTGCCAGCTGCCAAGTCCGGATACAAGAGACCCAGTACTTC CASCQVRIQETQYF
TRBJ2-7 TRBV5-1 few . TGCGCCAGCAGCTTGGAGATGTCGAGCTCCTACGAGCAGTACTTC CASSLEMSSSYEQYF
TRBJ2-1 TRBV20-1 . . TGCAGTGCTATTTTACTAAGAACCAATGAGCAGTTCTTC CSAILLRTNEQFF
TRBJ2-3 TRBV5-1 . TRBD2 TGCGCCAGCGGGGGACTAGCGCAAGATACGCAGTATTTT CASGGLAQDTQYF
TRBJ2-5 TRBV20-1 . . TGCAGTGCGGGGATTACTAGTGAGGAGACCCAGTACTTC CSAGITSEETQYF
TRBJ2-1 TRBV12-3/TRBV12-4 . TRBD2 TGTGCCAGCAGTCCTGCTCGACCGGGACTAGCGGACTTC CASSPARPGLADF
TRBJ2-4 TRBV28 . . TGTGCCAGCAGTCTACAGGGTACGGCCAAAAACATTCAGTACTTC CASSLQGTAKNIQYF
TRBJ2-7 TRBV3-1 few TRBD2 TGTGCCAGCAGCCCTATGGGACTAGAATACGAGCAGTACTTC CASSPMGLEYEQYF
TRBJ2-5 TRBV7-9 few . TGTGCCAGCAGCCCATCGGTTGAGACCCAAGAGACCCAGTACTTC CASSPSVETQETQYF
TRBJ2-5 TRBV10-3 few . TGTGCCATCAGTGTAATACAGGGACAAGAGACCCAGTACTTC CAISVIQGQETQYF
TRBJ2-7 TRBV7-2 few . TGTGCCAGCAGCCTGTTCGTTATAAACGAGCAGTACTTC CASSLFVINEQYF
TRBJ2-2 TRBV4-2 few TRBD1 TGTGCCAGCAGCCAAGGAACACAGGGGCGGTCCGGGGAGCTGTTTTTT CASSQGTQGRSGELFF
TRBJ2-3 TRBV12-3/TRBV12-4 . TRBD2 TGTGCCAGCATCCAGCGGGAGCGAGGCACAGATACGCAGTATTTT CASIQRERGTDTQYF
TRBJ2-1 TRBV10-3 . TRBD2 TGTGCCATCAGTGGTCGGACTAGCGGGAGGGGCAGCAATGAGCAGTTCTTC CAISGRTSGRGSNEQFF
TRBJ2-2 TRBV7-2 . . TGTGCCAGCAGCTTAGAGGGTTCTGTCGGGGAGCTGTTTTTT CASSLEGSVGELFF
TRBJ2-1 TRBV5-1 . TRBD1 TGCGCCAGCAGTGCCGGACAGGTCCTCGGTGAGCAGTTCTTC CASSAGQVLGEQFF